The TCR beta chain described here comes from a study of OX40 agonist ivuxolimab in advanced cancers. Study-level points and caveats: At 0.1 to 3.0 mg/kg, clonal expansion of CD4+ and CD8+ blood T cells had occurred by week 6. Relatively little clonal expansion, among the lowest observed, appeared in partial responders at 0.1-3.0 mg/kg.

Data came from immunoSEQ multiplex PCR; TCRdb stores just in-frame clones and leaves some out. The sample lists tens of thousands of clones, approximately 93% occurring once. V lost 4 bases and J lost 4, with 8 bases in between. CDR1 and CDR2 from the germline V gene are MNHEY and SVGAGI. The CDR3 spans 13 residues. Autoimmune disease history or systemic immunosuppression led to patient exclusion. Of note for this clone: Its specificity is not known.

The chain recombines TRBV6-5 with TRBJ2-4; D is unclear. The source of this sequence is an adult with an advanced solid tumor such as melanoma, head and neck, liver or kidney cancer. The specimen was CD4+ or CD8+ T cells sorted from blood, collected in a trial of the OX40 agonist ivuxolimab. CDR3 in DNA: TGTGCCAGCAGTTCGCTGACAAAAAACATTCAGTACTTC. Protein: CASSSLTKNIQYF.